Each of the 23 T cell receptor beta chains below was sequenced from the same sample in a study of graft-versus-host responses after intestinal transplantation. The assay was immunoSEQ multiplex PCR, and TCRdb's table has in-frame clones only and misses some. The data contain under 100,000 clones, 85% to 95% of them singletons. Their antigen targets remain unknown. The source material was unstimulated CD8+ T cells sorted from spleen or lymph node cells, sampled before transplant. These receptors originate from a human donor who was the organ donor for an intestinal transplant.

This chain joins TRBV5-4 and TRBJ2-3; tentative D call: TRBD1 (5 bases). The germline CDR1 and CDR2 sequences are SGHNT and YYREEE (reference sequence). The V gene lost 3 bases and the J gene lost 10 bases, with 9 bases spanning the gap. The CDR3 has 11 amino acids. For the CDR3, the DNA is TGTGCCAGCAGCTGGGGCGTAGCGCAGTATTTT. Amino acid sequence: CASSWGVAQYF.

The CDR3 spells CASSLPPNKGDGYTF. The CDR3 DNA sequence: TGTGCCAGCAGCTTGCCCCCGAACAAGGGGGATGGCTACACCTTC. The chain recombines TRBV7-2 with TRBJ1-2; weak D call: TRBD1 (6 bases). Trimming cost V 3 bases and J 6 bases, with 17 bases left between them. CDR3 length: 15 residues. Germline V lookup: CDR1 SGHTA, CDR2 FQGNSA.

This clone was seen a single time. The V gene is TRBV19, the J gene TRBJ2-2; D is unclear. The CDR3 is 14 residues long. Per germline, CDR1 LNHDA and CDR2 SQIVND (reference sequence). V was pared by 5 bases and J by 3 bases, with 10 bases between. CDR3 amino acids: CASSFGQYTGELFF. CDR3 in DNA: TGTGCCAGTAGTTTTGGGCAGTACACCGGGGAGCTGTTTTTT.

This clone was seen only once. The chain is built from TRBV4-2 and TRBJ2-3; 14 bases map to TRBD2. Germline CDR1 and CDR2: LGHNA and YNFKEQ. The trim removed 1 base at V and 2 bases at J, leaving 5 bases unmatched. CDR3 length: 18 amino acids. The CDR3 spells CASSQAGLAGEATDTQYF. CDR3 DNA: TGTGCCAGCAGCCAAGCGGGACTAGCGGGGGAGGCCACAGATACGCAGTATTTT.

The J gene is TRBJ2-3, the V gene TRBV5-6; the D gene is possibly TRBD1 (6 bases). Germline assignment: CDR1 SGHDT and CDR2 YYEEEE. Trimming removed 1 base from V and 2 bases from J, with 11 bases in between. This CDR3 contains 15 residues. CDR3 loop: CASSLQGWNTDTQYF. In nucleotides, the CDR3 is TGTGCCAGCAGCTTGCAGGGGTGGAACACAGATACGCAGTATTTT.

CDR3 nucleotides: TGTGCCATCAGTGAAGGAGGCGACCCCCTGATCTATGGCTACACCTTC. Its protein product is CAISEGGDPLIYGYTF. The chain employs TRBV10-3 and TRBJ1-2; no clear D. CDR3 length equals 16 residues. V was cut by 3 bases and J by 4 bases, with 18 bases left in between. Germline V gene lookup returns CDR1 ENHRY and CDR2 SYGVKD.

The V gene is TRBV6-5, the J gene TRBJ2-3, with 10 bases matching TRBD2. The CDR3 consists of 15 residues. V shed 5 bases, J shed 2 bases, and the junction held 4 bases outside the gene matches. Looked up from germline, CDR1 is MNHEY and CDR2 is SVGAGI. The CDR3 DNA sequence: TGTGCCAGCAGTCTAGCGGGGGCCAACACAGATACGCAGTATTTT. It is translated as CASSLAGANTDTQYF.

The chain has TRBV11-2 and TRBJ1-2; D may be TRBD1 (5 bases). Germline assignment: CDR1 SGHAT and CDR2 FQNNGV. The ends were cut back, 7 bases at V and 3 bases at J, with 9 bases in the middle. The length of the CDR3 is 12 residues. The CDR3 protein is CASTAGYYGYTF. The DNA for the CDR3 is TGTGCCAGCACTGCAGGGTACTATGGCTACACCTTC.

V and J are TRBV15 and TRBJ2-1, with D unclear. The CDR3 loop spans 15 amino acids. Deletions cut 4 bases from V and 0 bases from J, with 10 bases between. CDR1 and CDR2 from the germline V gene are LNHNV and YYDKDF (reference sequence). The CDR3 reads CATSTDFSSYNEQFF. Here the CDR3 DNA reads TGTGCCACCAGCACCGACTTTAGCTCCTACAATGAGCAGTTCTTC. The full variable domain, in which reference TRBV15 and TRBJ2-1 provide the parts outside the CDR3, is DAMVIQNPRYQVTQFGKPVTLSCSQTLNHNVMYWYQQKSSQAPKLLFHYYDKDFNNEADTPDNFQSRRPNTSFCFLDIRSPGLGDTAMYLCATSTDFSSYNEQFFGPGTRLTVL.

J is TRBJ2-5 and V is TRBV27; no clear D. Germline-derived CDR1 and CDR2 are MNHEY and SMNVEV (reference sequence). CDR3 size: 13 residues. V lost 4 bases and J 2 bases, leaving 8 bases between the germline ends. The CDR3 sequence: CASSYPNQETQYF. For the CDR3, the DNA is TGTGCCAGCAGTTACCCTAATCAAGAGACCCAGTACTTC.

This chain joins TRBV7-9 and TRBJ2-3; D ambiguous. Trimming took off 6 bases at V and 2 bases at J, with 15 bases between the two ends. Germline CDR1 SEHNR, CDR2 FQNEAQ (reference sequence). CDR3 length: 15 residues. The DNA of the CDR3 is TGTGCCAGCAGTGGTCCGGAGACCTCCACAGATACGCAGTATTTT. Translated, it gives CASSGPETSTDTQYF.

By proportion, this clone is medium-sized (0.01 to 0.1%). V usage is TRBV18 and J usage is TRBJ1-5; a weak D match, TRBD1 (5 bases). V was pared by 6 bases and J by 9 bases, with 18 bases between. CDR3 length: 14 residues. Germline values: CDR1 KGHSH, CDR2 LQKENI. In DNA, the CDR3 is TGTGCCAGCTCGCAGGGAGGGGTTCAGTGGCCCCAGCATTTT. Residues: CASSQGGVQWPQHF.

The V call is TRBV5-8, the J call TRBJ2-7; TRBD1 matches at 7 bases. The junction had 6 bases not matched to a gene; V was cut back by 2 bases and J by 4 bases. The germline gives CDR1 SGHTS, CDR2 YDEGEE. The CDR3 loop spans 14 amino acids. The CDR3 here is CASSFTYRGYEQYF. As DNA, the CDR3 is TGTGCCAGCAGCTTCACTTACAGGGGATACGAGCAGTACTTC.

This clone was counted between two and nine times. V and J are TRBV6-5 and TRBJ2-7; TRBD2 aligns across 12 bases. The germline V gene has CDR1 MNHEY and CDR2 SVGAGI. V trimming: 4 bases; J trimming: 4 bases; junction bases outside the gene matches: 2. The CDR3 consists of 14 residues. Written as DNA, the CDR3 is TGTGCCAGCAGTTTACTAGCGGGGGGTTACGAGCAGTACTTC. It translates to CASSLLAGGYEQYF.

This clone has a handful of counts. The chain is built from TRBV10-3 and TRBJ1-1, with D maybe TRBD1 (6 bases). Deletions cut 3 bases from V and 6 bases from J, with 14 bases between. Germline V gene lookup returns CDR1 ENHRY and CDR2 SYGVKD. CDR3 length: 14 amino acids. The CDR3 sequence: CAISDRTASPEAFF. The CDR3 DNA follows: TGTGCCATCAGTGACCGGACAGCCAGCCCTGAAGCTTTCTTT.

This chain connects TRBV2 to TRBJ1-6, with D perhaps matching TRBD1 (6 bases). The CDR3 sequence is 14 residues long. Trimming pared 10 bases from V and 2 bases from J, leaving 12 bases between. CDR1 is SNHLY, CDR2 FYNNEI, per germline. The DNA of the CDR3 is TGTGCCATCCTGGACAGAGCCTATAATTCACCCCTCCACTTT. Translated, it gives CAILDRAYNSPLHF.

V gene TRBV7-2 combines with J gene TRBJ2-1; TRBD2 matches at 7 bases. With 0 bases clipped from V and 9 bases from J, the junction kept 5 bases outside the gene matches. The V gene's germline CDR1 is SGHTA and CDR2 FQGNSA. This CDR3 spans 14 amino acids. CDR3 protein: CASSLALLAPEQFF. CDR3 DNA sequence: TGTGCCAGCAGCTTAGCCCTACTAGCGCCTGAGCAGTTCTTC.

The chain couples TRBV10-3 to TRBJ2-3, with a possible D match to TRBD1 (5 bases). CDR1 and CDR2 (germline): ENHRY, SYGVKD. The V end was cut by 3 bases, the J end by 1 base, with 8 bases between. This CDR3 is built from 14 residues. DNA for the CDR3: TGTGCCATCAGTGATGCGACAGGCACAGATACGCAGTATTTT. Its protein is CAISDATGTDTQYF.

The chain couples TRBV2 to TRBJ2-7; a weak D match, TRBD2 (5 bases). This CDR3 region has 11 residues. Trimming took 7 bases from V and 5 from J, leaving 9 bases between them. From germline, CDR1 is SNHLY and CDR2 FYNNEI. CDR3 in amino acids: CASTQRDEQYF. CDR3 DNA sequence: TGTGCCAGCACCCAGAGGGACGAGCAGTACTTC.

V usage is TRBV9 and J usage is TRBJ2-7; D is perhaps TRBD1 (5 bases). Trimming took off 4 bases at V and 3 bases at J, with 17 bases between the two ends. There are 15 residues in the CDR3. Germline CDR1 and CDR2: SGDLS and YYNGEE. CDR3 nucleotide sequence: TGTGCCAGCAGCCATTCGAATGGCAGGGACTACGAGCAGTACTTC. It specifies CASSHSNGRDYEQYF.

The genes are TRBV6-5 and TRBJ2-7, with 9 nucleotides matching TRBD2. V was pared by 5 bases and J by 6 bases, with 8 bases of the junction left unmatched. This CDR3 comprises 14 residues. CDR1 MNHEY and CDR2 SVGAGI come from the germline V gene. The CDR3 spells CASSPAGGLGEQYF. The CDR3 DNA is TGTGCCAGCAGTCCCGCGGGGGGGTTGGGCGAGCAGTACTTC.

CDR3 protein: CASSASGVGSYEQYF. DNA for the CDR3: TGTGCCAGCAGTGCGTCCGGGGTTGGCTCCTACGAGCAGTACTTC. The chain recombines TRBV6-1 with TRBJ2-7, with D possibly being TRBD2 (5 bases). CDR1 MNHNS and CDR2 SASEGT come from the germline V gene. This CDR3 has 15 residues. With 4 bases removed from V and 0 bases from J, the gap between germline ends came to 13 bases.

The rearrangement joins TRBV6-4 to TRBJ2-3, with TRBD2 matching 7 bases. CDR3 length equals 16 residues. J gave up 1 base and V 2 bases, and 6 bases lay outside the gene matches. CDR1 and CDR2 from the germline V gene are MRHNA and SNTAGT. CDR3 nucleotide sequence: TGTGCCAGCAGTGACGGTGCGCTAGCGGGCACAGATACGCAGTATTTT. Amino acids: CASSDGALAGTDTQYF.